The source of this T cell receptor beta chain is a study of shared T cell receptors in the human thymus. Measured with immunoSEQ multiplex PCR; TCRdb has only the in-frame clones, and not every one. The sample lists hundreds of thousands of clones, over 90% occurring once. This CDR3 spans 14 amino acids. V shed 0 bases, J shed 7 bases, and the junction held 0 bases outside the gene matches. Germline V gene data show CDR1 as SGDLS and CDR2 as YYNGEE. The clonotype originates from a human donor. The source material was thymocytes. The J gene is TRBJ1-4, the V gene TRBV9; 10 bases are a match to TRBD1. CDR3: CASSVGTGGEKLFF. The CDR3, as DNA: TGTGCCAGCAGCGTAGGGACAGGGGGTGAAAAACTGTTTTTT.